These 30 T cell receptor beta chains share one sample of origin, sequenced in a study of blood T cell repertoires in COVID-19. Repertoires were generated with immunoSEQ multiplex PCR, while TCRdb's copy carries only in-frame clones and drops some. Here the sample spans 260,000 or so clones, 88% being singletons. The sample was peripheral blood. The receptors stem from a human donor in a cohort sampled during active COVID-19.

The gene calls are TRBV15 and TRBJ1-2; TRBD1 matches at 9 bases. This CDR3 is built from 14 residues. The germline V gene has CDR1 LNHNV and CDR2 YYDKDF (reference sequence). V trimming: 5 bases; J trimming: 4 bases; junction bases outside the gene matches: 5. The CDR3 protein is CATSPRDRAYGYTF. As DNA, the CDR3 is TGTGCCACCAGCCCCCGGGACAGGGCCTATGGCTACACCTTC.

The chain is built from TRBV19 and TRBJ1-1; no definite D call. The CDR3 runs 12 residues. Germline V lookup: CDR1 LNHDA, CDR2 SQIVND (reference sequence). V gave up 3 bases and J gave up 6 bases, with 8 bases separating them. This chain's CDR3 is CASSIPVSEAFF. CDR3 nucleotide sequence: TGTGCCAGTAGTATCCCCGTTTCTGAAGCTTTCTTT.

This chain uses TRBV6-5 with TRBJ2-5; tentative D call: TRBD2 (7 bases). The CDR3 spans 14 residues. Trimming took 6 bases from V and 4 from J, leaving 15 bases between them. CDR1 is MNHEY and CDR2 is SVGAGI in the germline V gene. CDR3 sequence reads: CASRGGGTRETQYF. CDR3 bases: TGTGCCAGCAGGGGAGGGGGAACTCGAGAGACCCAGTACTTC.

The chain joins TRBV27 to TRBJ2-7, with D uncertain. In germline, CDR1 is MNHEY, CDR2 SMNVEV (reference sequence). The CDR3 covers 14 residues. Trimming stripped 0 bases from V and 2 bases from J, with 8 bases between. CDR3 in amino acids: CASSLSGSPYEQYF. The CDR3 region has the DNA TGTGCCAGCAGTTTATCGGGCAGTCCCTACGAGCAGTACTTC.

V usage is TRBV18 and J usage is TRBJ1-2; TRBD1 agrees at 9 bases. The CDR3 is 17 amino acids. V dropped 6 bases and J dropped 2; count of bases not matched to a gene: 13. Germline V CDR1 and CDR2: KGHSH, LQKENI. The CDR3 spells CASSNLPPGTGNYGYTF. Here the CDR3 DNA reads TGTGCCAGCTCCAATCTTCCCCCCGGGACAGGGAACTATGGCTACACCTTC.

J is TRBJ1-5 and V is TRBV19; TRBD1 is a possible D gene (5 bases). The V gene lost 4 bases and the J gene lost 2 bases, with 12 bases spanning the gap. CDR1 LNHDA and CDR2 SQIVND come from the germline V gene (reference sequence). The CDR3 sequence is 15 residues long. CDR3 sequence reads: CASSSGGSGNQPQHF. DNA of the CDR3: TGTGCCAGTAGTAGCGGGGGGTCAGGCAATCAGCCCCAGCATTTT.

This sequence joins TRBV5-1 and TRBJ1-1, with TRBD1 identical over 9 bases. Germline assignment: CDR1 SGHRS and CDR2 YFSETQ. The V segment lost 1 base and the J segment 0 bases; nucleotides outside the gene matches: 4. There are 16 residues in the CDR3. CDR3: CASSLRGQGLNTEAFF. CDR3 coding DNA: TGCGCCAGCAGCTTGAGGGGACAGGGTTTGAACACTGAAGCTTTCTTT.

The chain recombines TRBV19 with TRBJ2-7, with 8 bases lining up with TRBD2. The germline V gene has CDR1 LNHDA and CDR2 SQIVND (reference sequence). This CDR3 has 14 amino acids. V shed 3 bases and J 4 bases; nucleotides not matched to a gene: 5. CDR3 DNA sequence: TGTGCCAGTAGTATCGGGGGGGGCATATACGAGCAGTACTTC. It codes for CASSIGGGIYEQYF.

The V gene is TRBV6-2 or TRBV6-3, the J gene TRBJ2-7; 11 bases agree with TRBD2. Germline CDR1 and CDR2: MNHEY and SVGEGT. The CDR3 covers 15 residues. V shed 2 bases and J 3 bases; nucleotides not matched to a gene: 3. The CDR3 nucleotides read TGTGCCAGCAGTTACGGCACTAGCGGGAGCTACGAGCAGTACTTC. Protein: CASSYGTSGSYEQYF.

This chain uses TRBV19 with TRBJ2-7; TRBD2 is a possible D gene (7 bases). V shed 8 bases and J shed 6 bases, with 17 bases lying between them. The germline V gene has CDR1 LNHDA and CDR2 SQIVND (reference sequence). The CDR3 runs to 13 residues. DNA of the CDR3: TGTGCCAGTCTTGGGAGGGGAGGGGGCGAGCAGTACTTC. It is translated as CASLGRGGGEQYF.

CDR3 DNA sequence: TGTGCCAGCAGCGCAGGGGGCACAGATACGCAGTATTTT. Translation gives CASSAGGTDTQYF. This chain links TRBV9 with TRBJ2-3; the D gene is possibly TRBD1 (6 bases). This CDR3 is 13 amino acids long. The ends were cut back, 3 bases at V and 1 base at J, with 6 bases in the middle. The V gene's germline CDR1 is SGDLS and CDR2 YYNGEE.

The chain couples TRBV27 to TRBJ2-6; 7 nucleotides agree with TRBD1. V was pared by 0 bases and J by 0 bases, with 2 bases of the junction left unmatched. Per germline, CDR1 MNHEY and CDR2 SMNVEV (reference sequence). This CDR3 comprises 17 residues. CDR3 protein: CASSLSAGGSGANVLTF. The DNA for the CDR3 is TGTGCCAGCAGTTTATCTGCAGGGGGCTCTGGGGCCAACGTCCTGACTTTC.

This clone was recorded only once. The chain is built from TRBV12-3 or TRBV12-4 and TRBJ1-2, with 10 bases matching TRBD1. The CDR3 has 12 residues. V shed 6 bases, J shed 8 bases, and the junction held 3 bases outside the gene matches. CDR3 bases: TGTGCCAGCAGGGGGACAGGGGAAGGCTACACCTTC. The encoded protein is CASRGTGEGYTF.

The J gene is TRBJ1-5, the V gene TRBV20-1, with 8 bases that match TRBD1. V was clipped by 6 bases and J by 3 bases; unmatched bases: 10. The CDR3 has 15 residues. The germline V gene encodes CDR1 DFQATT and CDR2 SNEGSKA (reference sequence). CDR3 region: CSASTGGDLNQPQHF. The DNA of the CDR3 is TGCAGTGCCAGTACAGGGGGGGACCTCAATCAGCCCCAGCATTTT.

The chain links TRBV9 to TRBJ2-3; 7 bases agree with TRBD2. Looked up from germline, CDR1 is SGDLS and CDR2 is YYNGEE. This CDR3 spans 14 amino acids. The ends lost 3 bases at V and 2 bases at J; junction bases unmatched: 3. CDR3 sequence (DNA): TGTGCCAGCAGCGAGGGACTACACACAGATACGCAGTATTTT. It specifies CASSEGLHTDTQYF.

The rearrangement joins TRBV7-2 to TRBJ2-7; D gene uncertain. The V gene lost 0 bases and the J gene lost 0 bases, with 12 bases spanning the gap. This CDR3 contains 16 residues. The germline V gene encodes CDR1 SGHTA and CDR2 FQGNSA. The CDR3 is CASSLAPTRSSYEQYF. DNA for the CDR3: TGTGCCAGCAGCTTAGCCCCCACCCGGTCCTCCTACGAGCAGTACTTC.

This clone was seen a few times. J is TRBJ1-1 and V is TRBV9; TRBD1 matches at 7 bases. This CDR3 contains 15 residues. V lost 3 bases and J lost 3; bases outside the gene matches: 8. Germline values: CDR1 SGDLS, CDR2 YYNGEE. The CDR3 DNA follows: TGTGCCAGCAGCGCGGGGACAGCACGGGACACTGAAGCTTTCTTT. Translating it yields CASSAGTARDTEAFF.

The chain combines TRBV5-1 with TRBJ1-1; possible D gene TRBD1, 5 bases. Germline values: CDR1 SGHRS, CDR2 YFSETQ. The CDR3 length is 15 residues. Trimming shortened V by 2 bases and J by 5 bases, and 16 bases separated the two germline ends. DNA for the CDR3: TGCGCCAGCAGCTTTGAATTGGGGGGTGGGACTGAAGCTTTCTTT. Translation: CASSFELGGGTEAFF.

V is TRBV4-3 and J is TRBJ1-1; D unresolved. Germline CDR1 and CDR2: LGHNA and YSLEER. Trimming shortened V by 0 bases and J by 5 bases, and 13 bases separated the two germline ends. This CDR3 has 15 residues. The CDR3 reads CASSQDLREATEAFF. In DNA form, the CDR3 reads TGCGCCAGCAGCCAAGATTTGCGGGAGGCAACTGAAGCTTTCTTT.

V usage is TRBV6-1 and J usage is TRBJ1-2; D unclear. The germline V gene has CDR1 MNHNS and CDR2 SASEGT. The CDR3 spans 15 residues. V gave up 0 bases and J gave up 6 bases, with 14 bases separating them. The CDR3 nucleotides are TGTGCCAGCAGTGAAGCATCGCCGCTAGGAAATGGCTACACCTTC. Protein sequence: CASSEASPLGNGYTF.

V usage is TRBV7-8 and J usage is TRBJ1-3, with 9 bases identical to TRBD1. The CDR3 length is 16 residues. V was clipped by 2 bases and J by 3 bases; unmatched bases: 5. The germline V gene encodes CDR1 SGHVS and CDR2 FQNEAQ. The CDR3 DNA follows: TGTGCCAGCAGCTTAACAACAGGGGGCGTTGGAAACACCATATATTTT. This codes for CASSLTTGGVGNTIYF.

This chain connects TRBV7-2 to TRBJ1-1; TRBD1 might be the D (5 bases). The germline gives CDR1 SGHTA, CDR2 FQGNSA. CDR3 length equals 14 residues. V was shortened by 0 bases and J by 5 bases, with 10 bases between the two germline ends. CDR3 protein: CASSLAGASTEAFF. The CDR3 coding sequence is TGTGCCAGCAGCTTAGCTGGGGCGAGTACTGAAGCTTTCTTT.

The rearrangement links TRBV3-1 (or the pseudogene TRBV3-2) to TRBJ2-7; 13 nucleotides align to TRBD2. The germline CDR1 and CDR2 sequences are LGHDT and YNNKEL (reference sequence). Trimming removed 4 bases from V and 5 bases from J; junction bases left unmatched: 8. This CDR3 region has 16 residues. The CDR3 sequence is CASSPIGLAGDDEQYF. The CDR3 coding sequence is TGTGCCAGCAGCCCGATCGGACTAGCGGGAGATGACGAGCAGTACTTC.

The CDR3 DNA reads as TGCGCCAGCAGCTTGCGGTATAGCGGGGGGGCCTACCAAGAGACCCAGTACTTC. Protein: CASSLRYSGGAYQETQYF. The V and J genes are TRBV5-1 and TRBJ2-5; TRBD2 agrees at 11 bases. The CDR3 loop spans 18 amino acids. Per the germline V gene, CDR1 is SGHRS and CDR2 is YFSETQ. J gave up 0 bases and V 1 base, and 8 bases lay outside the gene matches.

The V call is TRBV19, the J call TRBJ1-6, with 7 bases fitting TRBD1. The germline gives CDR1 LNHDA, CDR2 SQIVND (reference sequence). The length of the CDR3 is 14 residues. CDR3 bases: TGTGCTACCGCCCACGACAGGGAGGTCTCACCCCTCCACTTT. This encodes CATAHDREVSPLHF.

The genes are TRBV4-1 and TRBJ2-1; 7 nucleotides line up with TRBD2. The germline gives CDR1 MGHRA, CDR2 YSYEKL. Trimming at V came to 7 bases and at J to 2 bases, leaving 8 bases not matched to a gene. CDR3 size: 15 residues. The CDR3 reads CASTTSGATYNEQFF. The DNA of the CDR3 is TGCGCCAGCACCACAAGCGGGGCTACCTACAATGAGCAGTTCTTC.

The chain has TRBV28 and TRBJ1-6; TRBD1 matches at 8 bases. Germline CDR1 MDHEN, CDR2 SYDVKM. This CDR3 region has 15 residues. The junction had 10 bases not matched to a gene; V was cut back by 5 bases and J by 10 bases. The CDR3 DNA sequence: TGTGCCAGCAGTAACCGGGACAGGATGGGCTCACCCCTCCACTTT. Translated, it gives CASSNRDRMGSPLHF.

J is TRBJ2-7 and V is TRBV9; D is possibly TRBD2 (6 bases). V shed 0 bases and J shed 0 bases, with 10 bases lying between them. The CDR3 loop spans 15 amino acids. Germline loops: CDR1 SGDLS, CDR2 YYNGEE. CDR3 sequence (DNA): TGTGCCAGCAGCGTAGTGGGGACTGGCTCCTACGAGCAGTACTTC. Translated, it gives CASSVVGTGSYEQYF.

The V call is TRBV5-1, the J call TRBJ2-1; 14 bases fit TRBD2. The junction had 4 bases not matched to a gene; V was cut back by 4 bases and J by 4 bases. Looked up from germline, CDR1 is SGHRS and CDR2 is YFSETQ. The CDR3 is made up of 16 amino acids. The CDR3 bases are TGCGCCAGCAGCCTACGGACTAGCGGGGGGTACAATGAGCAGTTCTTC. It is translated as CASSLRTSGGYNEQFF.

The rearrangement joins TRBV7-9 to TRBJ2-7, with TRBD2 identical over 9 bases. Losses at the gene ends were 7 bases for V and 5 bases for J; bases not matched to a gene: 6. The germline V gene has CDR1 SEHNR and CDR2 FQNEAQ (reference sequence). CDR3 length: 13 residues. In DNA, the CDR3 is TGTGCCAGCACCATTCGCGGGGGGGACGAGCAGTACTTC. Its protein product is CASTIRGGDEQYF.